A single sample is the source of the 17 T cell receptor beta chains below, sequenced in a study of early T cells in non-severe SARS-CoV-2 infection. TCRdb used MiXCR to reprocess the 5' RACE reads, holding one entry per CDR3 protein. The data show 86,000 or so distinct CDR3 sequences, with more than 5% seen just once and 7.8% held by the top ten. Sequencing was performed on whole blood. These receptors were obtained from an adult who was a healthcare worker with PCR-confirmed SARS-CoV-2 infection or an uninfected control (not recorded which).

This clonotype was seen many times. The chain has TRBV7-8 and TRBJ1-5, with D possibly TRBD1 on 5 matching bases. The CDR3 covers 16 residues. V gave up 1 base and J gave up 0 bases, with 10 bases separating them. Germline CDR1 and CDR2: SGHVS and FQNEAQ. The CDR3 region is CASSLEGRNSNQPQHF. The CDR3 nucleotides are TGTGCCAGCAGCTTAGAGGGGAGGAATAGCAATCAGCCCCAGCATTTT.

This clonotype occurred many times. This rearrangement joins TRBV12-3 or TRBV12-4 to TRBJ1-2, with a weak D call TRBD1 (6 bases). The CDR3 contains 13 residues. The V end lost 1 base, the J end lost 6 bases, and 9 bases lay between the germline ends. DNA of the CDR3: TGTGCCAGCAGTTTAGGACAGGTGGATGGCTACACCTTC. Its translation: CASSLGQVDGYTF.

For the CDR3, the DNA is TGCAGTGCTAGAGATAGCGGGGGGTTGTACGAGCAGTACTTC. Amino acids: CSARDSGGLYEQYF. The genes are TRBV20-1 and TRBJ2-7; 10 bases are a match to TRBD2. Germline CDR1 is DFQATT and CDR2 is SNEGSKA (reference sequence). This CDR3 has 14 amino acids. The V segment lost 0 bases and the J segment 4 bases; nucleotides outside the gene matches: 3.

The CDR3 sequence: CASSNSEKLFF. The CDR3 DNA reads TGTGCCAGCAGCAACAGTGAAAAACTGTTTTTT. This sequence joins TRBV7-9 and TRBJ1-4; D is uncertain. The CDR3 totals 11 residues. CDR1 and CDR2 from the germline V gene are SEHNR and FQNEAQ (reference sequence). Trimming left V 5 bases short and J 7 bases short, with 5 bases between.

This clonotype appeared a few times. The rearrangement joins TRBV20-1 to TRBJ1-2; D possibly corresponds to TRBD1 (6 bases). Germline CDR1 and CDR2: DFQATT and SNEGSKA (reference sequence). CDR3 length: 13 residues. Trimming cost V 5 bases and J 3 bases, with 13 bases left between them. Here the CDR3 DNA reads TGCAGTGCTCCCCGGAGGGGGGACTATGGCTACACCTTC. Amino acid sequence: CSAPRRGDYGYTF.

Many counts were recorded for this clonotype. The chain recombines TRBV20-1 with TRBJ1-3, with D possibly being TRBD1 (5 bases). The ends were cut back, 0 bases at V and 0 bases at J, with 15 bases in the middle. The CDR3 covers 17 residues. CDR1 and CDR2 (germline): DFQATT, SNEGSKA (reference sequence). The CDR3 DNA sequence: TGCAGTGCTAGAGATGGCGGCAGGGCCCTCTCTGGAAACACCATATATTTT. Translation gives CSARDGGRALSGNTIYF.

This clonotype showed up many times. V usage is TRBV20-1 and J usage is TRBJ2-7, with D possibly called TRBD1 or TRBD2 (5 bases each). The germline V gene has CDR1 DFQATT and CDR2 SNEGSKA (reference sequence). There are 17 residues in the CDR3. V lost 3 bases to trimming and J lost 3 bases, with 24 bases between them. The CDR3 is CSARASSGTKWVYEQYF. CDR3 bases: TGCAGTGCTAGGGCCTCGTCCGGGACCAAGTGGGTCTACGAGCAGTACTTC.

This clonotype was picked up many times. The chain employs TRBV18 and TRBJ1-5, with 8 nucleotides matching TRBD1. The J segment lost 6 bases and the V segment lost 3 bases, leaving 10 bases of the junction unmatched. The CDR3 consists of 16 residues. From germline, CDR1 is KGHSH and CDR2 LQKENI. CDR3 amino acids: CASSPVGQGPGQPQHF. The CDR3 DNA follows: TGTGCCAGCTCACCTGTAGGACAGGGCCCAGGTCAGCCCCAGCATTTT.

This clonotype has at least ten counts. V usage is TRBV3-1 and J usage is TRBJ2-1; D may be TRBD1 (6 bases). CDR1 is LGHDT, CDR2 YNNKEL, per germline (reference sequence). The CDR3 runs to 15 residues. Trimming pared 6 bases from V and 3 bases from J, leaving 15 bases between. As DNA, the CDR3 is TGTGCCAGCAGTCCAAGGGGGTTGATCTACAATGAGCAGTTCTTC. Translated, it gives CASSPRGLIYNEQFF.

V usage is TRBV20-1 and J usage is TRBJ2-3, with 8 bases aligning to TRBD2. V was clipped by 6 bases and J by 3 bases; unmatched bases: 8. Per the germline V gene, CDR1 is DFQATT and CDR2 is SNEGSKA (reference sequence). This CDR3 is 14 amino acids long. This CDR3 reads CSARLAYNTDTQYF. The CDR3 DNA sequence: TGCAGTGCGAGACTAGCGTATAATACAGATACGCAGTATTTT.

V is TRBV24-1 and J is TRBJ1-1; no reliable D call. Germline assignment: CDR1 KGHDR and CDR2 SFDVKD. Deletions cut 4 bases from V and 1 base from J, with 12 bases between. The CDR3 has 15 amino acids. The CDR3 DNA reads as TGTGCCACCAGTGACCCTGGACCGACGAACACTGAAGCTTTCTTT. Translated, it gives CATSDPGPTNTEAFF.

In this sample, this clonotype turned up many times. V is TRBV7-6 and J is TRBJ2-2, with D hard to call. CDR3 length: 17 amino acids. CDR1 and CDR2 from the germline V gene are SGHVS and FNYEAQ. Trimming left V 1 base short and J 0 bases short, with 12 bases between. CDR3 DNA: TGTGCCAGCAGCTTAGACCCTAGGACGGCGAACACCGGGGAGCTGTTTTTT. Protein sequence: CASSLDPRTANTGELFF.

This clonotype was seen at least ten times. CDR3 loop: CASSFASGRLVAAYEQYF. The CDR3 DNA follows: TGTGCCAGCAGCTTTGCCAGCGGGAGACTTGTGGCAGCCTACGAGCAGTACTTC. The chain joins TRBV7-9 to TRBJ2-7, with TRBD2 matching over 8 bases. This CDR3 is built from 18 residues. Germline trimming cut 3 bases from V and 2 bases from J; bases unmatched to any gene: 15. Germline CDR1 SEHNR, CDR2 FQNEAQ (reference sequence).

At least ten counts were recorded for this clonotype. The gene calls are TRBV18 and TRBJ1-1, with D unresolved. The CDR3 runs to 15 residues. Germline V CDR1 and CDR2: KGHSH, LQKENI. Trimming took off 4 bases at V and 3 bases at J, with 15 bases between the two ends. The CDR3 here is CASSLLPAEDTEAFF. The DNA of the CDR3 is TGTGCCAGCTCACTTCTTCCTGCCGAGGACACTGAAGCTTTCTTT.

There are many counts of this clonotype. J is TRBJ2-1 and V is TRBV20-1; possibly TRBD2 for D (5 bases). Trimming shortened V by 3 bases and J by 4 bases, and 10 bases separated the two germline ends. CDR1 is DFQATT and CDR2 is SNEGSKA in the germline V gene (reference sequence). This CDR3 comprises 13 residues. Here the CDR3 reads CSASGVLYNEQFF. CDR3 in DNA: TGCAGTGCTAGCGGGGTTCTATACAATGAGCAGTTCTTC.

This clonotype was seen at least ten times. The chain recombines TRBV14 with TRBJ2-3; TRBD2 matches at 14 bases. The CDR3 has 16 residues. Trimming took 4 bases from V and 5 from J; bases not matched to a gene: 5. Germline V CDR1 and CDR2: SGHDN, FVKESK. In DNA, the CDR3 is TGTGCCAGCAGCCGCGGGACTAGCGGGAGATTAGATACGCAGTATTTT. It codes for CASSRGTSGRLDTQYF.

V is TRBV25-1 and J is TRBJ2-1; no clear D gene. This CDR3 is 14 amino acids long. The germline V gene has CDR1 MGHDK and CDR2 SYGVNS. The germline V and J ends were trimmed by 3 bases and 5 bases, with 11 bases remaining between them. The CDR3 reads CASSEPPRNNEQFF. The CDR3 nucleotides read TGTGCCAGCAGTGAGCCCCCCCGAAACAATGAGCAGTTCTTC.